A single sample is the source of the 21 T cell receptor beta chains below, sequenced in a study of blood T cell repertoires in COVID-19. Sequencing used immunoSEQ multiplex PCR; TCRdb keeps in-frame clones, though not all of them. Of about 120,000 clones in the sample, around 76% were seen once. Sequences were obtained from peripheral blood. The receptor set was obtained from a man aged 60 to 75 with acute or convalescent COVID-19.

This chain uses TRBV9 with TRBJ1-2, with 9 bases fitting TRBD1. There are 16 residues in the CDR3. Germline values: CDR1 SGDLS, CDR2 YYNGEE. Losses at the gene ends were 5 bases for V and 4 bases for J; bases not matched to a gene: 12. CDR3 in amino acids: CASSDAATGGFYGYTF. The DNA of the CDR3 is TGTGCCAGCAGTGATGCGGCCACAGGGGGCTTCTATGGCTACACCTTC. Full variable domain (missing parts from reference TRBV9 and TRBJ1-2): DSGVTQTPKHLITATGQRVTLRCSPRSGDLSVYWYQQSLDQGLQFLIQYYNGEERAKGNILERFSAQQFPDLHSELNLSSLELGDSALYFCASSDAATGGFYGYTFGSGTRLTVV.

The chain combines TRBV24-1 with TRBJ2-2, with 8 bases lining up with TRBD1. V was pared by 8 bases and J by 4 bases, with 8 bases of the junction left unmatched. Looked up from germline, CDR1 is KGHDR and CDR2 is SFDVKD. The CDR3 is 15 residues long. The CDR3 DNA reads TGTGCCACCACAGACAGGGGTTCGGGCACCGGGGAGCTGTTTTTT. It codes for CATTDRGSGTGELFF.

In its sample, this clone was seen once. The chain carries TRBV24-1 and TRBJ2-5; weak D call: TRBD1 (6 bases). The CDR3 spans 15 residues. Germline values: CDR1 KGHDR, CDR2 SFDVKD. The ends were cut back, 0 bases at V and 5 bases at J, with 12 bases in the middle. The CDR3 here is CATSDLYRVEETQYF. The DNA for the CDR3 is TGTGCCACCAGTGATTTGTACAGGGTTGAGGAGACCCAGTACTTC.

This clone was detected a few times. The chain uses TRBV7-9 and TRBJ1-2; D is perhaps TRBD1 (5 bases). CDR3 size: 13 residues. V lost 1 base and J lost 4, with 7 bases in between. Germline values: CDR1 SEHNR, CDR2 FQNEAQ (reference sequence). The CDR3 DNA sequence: TGTGCCAGCAGCTTAGACGGGGGCTATGGCTACACCTTC. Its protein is CASSLDGGYGYTF.

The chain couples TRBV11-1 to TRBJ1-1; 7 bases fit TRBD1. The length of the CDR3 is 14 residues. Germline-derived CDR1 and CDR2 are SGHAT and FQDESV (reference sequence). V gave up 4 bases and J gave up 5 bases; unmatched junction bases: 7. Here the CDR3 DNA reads TGTGCCAGCAGCTCCGGGACAGCTTATACTGAAGCTTTCTTT. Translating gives CASSSGTAYTEAFF.

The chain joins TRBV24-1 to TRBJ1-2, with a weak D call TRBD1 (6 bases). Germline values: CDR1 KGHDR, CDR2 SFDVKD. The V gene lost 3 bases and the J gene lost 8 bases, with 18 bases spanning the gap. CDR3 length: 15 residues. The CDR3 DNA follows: TGTGCCACCAGTGATAAGGACATACTTCAGGGGGGCTACACCTTC. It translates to CATSDKDILQGGYTF.

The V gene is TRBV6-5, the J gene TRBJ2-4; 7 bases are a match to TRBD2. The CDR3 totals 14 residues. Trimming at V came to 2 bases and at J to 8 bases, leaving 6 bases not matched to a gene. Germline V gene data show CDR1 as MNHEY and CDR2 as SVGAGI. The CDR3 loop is CASSYKQGGHIQYF. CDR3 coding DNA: TGTGCCAGCAGTTACAAGCAGGGAGGGCACATTCAGTACTTC.

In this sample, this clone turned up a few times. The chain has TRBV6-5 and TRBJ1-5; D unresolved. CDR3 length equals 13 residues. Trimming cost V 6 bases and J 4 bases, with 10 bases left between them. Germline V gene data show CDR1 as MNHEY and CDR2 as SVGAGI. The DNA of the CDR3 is TGTGCCAGCAGGAGGAGTGGGAATCAGCCCCAGCATTTT. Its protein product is CASRRSGNQPQHF.

The CDR3 reads CASASGMNTGELFF. In nucleotides, the CDR3 is TGTGCCAGCGCCTCGGGGATGAACACCGGGGAGCTGTTTTTT. The chain employs TRBV11-2 and TRBJ2-2, with a possible D match to TRBD2 (5 bases). Germline V lookup: CDR1 SGHAT, CDR2 FQNNGV. V was clipped by 8 bases and J by 1 base, with 11 bases between them. CDR3 length: 14 residues.

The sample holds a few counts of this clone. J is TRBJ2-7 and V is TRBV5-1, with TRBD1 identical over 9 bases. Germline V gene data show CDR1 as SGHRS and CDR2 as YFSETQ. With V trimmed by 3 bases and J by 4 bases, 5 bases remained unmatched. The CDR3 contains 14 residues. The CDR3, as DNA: TGCGCCAGCAGCTATTTCGGACAGGGGTACGAGCAGTACTTC. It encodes CASSYFGQGYEQYF. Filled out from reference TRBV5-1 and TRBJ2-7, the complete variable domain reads KAGVTQTPRYLIKTRGQQVTLSCSPISGHRSVSWYQQTPGQGLQFLFEYFSETQRNKGNFPGRFSGRQFSNSRSEMNVSTLELGDSALYLCASSYFGQGYEQYFGPGTRLTVT.

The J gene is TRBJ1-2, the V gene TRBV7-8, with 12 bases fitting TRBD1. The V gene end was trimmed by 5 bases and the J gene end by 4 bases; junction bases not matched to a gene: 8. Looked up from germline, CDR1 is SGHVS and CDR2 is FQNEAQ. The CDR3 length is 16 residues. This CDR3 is CASSLRDRGLGYGYTF. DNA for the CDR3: TGTGCCAGCAGCCTCCGGGACAGGGGGCTCGGCTATGGCTACACCTTC.

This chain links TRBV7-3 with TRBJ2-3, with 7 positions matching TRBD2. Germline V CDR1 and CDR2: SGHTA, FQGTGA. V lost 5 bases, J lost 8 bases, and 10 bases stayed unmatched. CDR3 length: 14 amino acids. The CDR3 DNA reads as TGTGCCAGCAGCCCGCGGACTAGTCTTCCTACGCAGTATTTT. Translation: CASSPRTSLPTQYF.

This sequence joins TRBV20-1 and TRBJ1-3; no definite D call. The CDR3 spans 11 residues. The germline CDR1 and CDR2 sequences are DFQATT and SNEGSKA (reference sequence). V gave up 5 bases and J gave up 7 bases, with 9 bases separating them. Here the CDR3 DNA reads TGCAGTGCTGGACTCGGGAACACCATATATTTT. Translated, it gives CSAGLGNTIYF.

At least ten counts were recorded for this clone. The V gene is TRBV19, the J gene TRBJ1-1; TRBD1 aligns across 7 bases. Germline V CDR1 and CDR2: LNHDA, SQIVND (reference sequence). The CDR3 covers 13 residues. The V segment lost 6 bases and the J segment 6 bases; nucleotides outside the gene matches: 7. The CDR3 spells CASRRQGVAEAFF. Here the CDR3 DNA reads TGTGCCAGTAGGAGACAGGGAGTAGCTGAAGCTTTCTTT. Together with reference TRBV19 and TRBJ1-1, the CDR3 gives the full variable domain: DGGITQSPKYLFRKEGQNVTLSCEQNLNHDAMYWYRQDPGQGLRLIYYSQIVNDFQKGDIAEGYSVSREKKESFPLTVTSAQKNPTAFYLCASRRQGVAEAFFGQGTRLTVV.

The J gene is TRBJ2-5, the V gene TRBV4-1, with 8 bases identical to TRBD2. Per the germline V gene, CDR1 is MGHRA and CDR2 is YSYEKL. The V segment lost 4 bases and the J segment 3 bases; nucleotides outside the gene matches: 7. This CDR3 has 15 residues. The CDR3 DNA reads TGCGCCAGCAGCCCCGGGGCAGCGGGAGAAGAGACCCAGTACTTC. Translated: CASSPGAAGEETQYF.

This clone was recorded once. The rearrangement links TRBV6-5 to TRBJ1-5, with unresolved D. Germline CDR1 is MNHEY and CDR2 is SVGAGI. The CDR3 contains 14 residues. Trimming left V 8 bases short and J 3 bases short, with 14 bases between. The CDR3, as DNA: TGTGCCAGCTTGGTGACTGGCCTCAATCAGCCCCAGCATTTT. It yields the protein CASLVTGLNQPQHF.

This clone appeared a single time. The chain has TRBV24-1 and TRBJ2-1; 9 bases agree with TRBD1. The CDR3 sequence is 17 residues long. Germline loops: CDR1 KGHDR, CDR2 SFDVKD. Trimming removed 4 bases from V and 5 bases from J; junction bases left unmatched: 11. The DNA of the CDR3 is TGTGCCACCAGTGACCCCTCGACAGGGGGATGGAACAATGAGCAGTTCTTC. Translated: CATSDPSTGGWNNEQFF.

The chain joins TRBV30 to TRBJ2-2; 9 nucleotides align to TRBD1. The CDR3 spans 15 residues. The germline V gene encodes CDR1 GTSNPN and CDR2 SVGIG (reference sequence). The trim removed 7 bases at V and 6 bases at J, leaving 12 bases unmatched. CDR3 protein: CASSPTGGGSGELFF. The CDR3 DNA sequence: TGTGCCTCCTCACCTACAGGGGGCGGTTCCGGGGAGCTGTTTTTT.

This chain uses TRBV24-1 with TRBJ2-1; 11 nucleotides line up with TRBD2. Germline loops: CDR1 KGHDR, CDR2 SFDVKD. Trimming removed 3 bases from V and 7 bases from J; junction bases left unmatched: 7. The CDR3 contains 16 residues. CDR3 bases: TGTGCCACCAGTGATCCGACTAGCGGGAAACGGAATGAGCAGTTCTTC. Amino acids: CATSDPTSGKRNEQFF.

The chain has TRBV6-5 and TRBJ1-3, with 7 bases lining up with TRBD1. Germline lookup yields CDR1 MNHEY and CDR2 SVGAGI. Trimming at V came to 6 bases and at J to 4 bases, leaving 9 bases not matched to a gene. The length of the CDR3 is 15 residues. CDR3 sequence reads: CASSRGQLSGNTIYF. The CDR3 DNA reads TGTGCCAGCAGCCGGGGACAGCTCTCGGGAAACACCATATATTTT.

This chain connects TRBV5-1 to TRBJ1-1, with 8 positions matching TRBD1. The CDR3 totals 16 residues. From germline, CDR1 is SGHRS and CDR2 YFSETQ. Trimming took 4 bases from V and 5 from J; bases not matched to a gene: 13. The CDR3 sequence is CASSPLPQGEGTEAFF. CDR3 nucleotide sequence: TGCGCCAGCAGCCCACTACCACAGGGGGAGGGGACTGAAGCTTTCTTT.